These 23 T cell receptor beta chains were all obtained from the same sample, sequenced in a study of blood T cell repertoires in COVID-19. Using immunoSEQ multiplex PCR, the repertoire was profiled, and TCRdb retains in-frame clones only, with some absent. The sample holds fewer than 600,000 clones; approximately 92% are singletons and the top ten take 0.7% to 1%. Sequencing was carried out using peripheral blood. The source of these receptors is a man aged 18 to 30 with COVID-19, enrolled during active disease.

The chain combines TRBV19 with TRBJ1-5; TRBD1 might be the D (6 bases). CDR1 is LNHDA, CDR2 SQIVND, per germline (reference sequence). V lost 2 bases and J lost 4, with 9 bases in between. The CDR3 has 14 amino acids. Here the CDR3 reads CASSIWDTNQPQHF. CDR3 nucleotide sequence: TGTGCCAGTAGTATATGGGACACAAATCAGCCCCAGCATTTT.

This chain uses TRBV18 with TRBJ2-5; perhaps TRBD1 as D (6 bases). V lost 2 bases, J lost 1 base, and 8 bases lay in between. Germline V gene lookup returns CDR1 KGHSH and CDR2 LQKENI. This CDR3 is 14 amino acids long. DNA of the CDR3: TGTGCCAGCTCACCAGGACAGACCCAAGAGACCCAGTACTTC. Translated: CASSPGQTQETQYF.

The chain carries TRBV9 and TRBJ2-5; TRBD1 aligns across 7 bases. Trimming removed 4 bases from V and 2 bases from J; junction bases left unmatched: 5. CDR1 and CDR2 from the germline V gene are SGDLS and YYNGEE. This CDR3 is built from 14 residues. The CDR3 DNA is TGTGCCAGCAGCATCCGGGACAGACAAGAGACCCAGTACTTC. Amino acids: CASSIRDRQETQYF.

CDR3 in DNA: TGTGCCAGCAGAGGGACAGACACCGGGGAGCTGTTTTTT. Its translation: CASRGTDTGELFF. The rearrangement links TRBV2 to TRBJ2-2, with TRBD1 matching 7 bases. V shed 6 bases, J shed 3 bases, and the junction held 1 base outside the gene matches. CDR1 is SNHLY, CDR2 FYNNEI, per germline. This CDR3 has 13 amino acids.

The chain links TRBV4-2 to TRBJ1-6; D is unresolved. V was shortened by 1 base and J by 9 bases, with 13 bases between the two germline ends. Per germline, CDR1 LGHNA and CDR2 YNFKEQ. There are 15 residues in the CDR3. This CDR3 is CASSQGSGPISPLHF. CDR3 DNA sequence: TGTGCCAGCAGCCAAGGGTCTGGCCCAATTTCACCCCTCCACTTT.

The genes are TRBV7-9 and TRBJ1-4, with D perhaps TRBD1 (6 bases). The CDR3 runs to 15 residues. CDR1 and CDR2 (germline): SEHNR, FQNEAQ (reference sequence). V was shortened by 5 bases and J by 8 bases, with 18 bases between the two germline ends. DNA of the CDR3: TGTGCCAGCAGCCAAGGTGTGGGGGCATCGGAAAAACTGTTTTTT. Translating it yields CASSQGVGASEKLFF.

The chain combines TRBV2 with TRBJ2-4; D is ambiguous. Germline V gene data show CDR1 as SNHLY and CDR2 as FYNNEI. Trimming stripped 1 base from V and 7 bases from J, with 8 bases between. The CDR3 totals 13 residues. The CDR3 nucleotides read TGTGCCAGCAGTGAAGGGGTAGCTAACATTCAGTACTTC. Encoded protein: CASSEGVANIQYF.

The gene calls are TRBV5-6 and TRBJ2-7; TRBD1 matches at 10 bases. CDR1 is SGHDT, CDR2 YYEEEE, per germline. V was clipped by 1 base and J by 5 bases; unmatched bases: 6. The CDR3 loop spans 15 amino acids. CDR3 nucleotides: TGTGCCAGCAGCTTGAGGGGACAGGGGACCCACGAGCAGTACTTC. This codes for CASSLRGQGTHEQYF. Full variable domain (missing parts from reference TRBV5-6 and TRBJ2-7): DAGVTQSPTHLIKTRGQQVTLRCSPKSGHDTVSWYQQALGQGPQFIFQYYEEEERQRGNFPDRFSGHQFPNYSSELNVNALLLGDSALYLCASSLRGQGTHEQYFGPGTRLTVT.

The chain couples TRBV6-5 to TRBJ2-1, with unresolved D. Germline V lookup: CDR1 MNHEY, CDR2 SVGAGI. The length of the CDR3 is 12 residues. V was pared by 7 bases and J by 4 bases, with 8 bases between. The CDR3 is CASKARYNEQFF. CDR3 DNA: TGTGCCAGCAAGGCGAGGTACAATGAGCAGTTCTTC.

The sample holds one count of this clone. This chain joins TRBV18 and TRBJ2-7, with 9 bases identical to TRBD1. V lost 6 bases and J lost 1; bases outside the gene matches: 4. In germline, CDR1 is KGHSH, CDR2 LQKENI. The CDR3 has 14 residues. Here the CDR3 reads CASSIDRGSYEQYF. The CDR3 DNA follows: TGTGCCAGCTCTATCGACAGGGGGTCCTACGAGCAGTACTTC.

This sequence joins TRBV11-2 and TRBJ2-1, with 10 bases fitting TRBD2. Germline V lookup: CDR1 SGHAT, CDR2 FQNNGV. V lost 5 bases and J lost 7; bases outside the gene matches: 11. This CDR3 is built from 16 residues. The CDR3: CASSPVRLAGENEQFF. The CDR3 nucleotides read TGTGCCAGCAGCCCCGTTAGGCTAGCGGGAGAGAATGAGCAGTTCTTC.

CDR3: CASSSSGGAKNIQYF. The DNA for the CDR3 is TGTGCCAGCAGCTCGAGCGGGGGTGCCAAAAACATTCAGTACTTC. The chain carries TRBV11-3 and TRBJ2-4, with TRBD2 matching over 8 bases. Germline loops: CDR1 SGHNT, CDR2 YENEEA. Losses at the gene ends were 4 bases for V and 1 base for J; bases not matched to a gene: 3. The CDR3 totals 15 residues.

This sequence joins TRBV27 and TRBJ1-5; D is unclear. V lost 6 bases, J lost 3 bases, and 15 bases lay in between. Germline assignment: CDR1 MNHEY and CDR2 SMNVEV (reference sequence). This CDR3 region has 15 residues. CDR3 protein: CASRPSGIYNQPQHF. As DNA, the CDR3 is TGTGCCAGCAGACCCTCGGGGATATACAATCAGCCCCAGCATTTT.

V is TRBV6-5 and J is TRBJ2-2, with TRBD1 as a possible D gene (7 bases). This CDR3 is built from 16 residues. V lost 2 bases and J lost 4, with 14 bases in between. The V gene's germline CDR1 is MNHEY and CDR2 SVGAGI. CDR3 sequence (DNA): TGTGCCAGCAGTTACCGCGCAGGGGGACTCACCGGGGAGCTGTTTTTT. This codes for CASSYRAGGLTGELFF.

The CDR3: CASSIAGKGYNEQFF. CDR3 in DNA: TGTGCCAGTAGTATAGCAGGGAAGGGGTACAATGAGCAGTTCTTC. The chain recombines TRBV19 with TRBJ2-1, with D possibly TRBD1 on 5 matching bases. The germline CDR1 and CDR2 sequences are LNHDA and SQIVND (reference sequence). Trimming took 1 base from V and 4 from J, leaving 11 bases between them. This CDR3 spans 15 amino acids.

The chain employs TRBV5-1 and TRBJ2-3, with D unresolved. The V and J ends lost 1 base and 5 bases respectively, with 5 bases between them. The CDR3 contains 12 residues. CDR1 SGHRS and CDR2 YFSETQ come from the germline V gene. CDR3 nucleotides: TGCGCCAGCAGCTTGTCAGGAGATACGCAGTATTTT. Amino acid sequence: CASSLSGDTQYF.

This chain links TRBV5-1 with TRBJ2-7, with 7 bases matching TRBD1. The CDR3 has 16 residues. The trim removed 1 base at V and 3 bases at J, leaving 10 bases unmatched. CDR1 and CDR2 (germline): SGHRS, YFSETQ. CDR3 protein: CASSLQPGQTNYEQYF. The CDR3, as DNA: TGCGCCAGCAGCTTGCAACCGGGACAGACTAACTACGAGCAGTACTTC.

This chain connects TRBV27 to TRBJ2-7; tentatively, D is TRBD2 (5 bases). V gave up 3 bases and J gave up 6 bases, with 15 bases separating them. Germline assignment: CDR1 MNHEY and CDR2 SMNVEV (reference sequence). The CDR3 consists of 14 residues. The CDR3 loop reads CASSFEGGLGEQYF. CDR3 in DNA: TGTGCCAGCAGTTTCGAGGGTGGATTGGGCGAGCAGTACTTC.

The chain employs TRBV7-9 and TRBJ2-4; TRBD1 is a possible D gene (6 bases). Trimming shortened V by 2 bases and J by 4 bases, and 6 bases separated the two germline ends. This CDR3 is 13 amino acids long. Per germline, CDR1 SEHNR and CDR2 FQNEAQ (reference sequence). CDR3 region: CASSLQGKNIQYF. CDR3 coding DNA: TGTGCCAGCAGCTTACAGGGGAAAAACATTCAGTACTTC.

This chain connects TRBV5-6 to TRBJ2-1, with 10 bases fitting TRBD2. Germline V CDR1 and CDR2: SGHDT, YYEEEE. J was trimmed by 12 bases and V by 0 bases; bases with no gene match: 6. The CDR3 totals 14 residues. CDR3 nucleotide sequence: TGTGCCAGCAGCTTGGTACAGCGGGAGGGTGGGCAGTTCTTC. This codes for CASSLVQREGGQFF.

V gene TRBV15 combines with J gene TRBJ1-3; perhaps TRBD1 as D (5 bases). The CDR3 runs 15 residues. The germline CDR1 and CDR2 sequences are LNHNV and YYDKDF (reference sequence). The V gene lost 0 bases and the J gene lost 0 bases, with 6 bases spanning the gap. CDR3 nucleotides: TGTGCCACCAGCAGAGACCAGGGCTCTGGAAACACCATATATTTT. This translates into CATSRDQGSGNTIYF. Full variable domain (outside the CDR3, taken from reference TRBV15 and TRBJ1-3): DAMVIQNPRYQVTQFGKPVTLSCSQTLNHNVMYWYQQKSSQAPKLLFHYYDKDFNNEADTPDNFQSRRPNTSFCFLDIRSPGLGDTAMYLCATSRDQGSGNTIYFGEGSWLTVV.

The chain couples TRBV18 to TRBJ2-5; a possible D gene is TRBD2 (5 bases). The germline V gene has CDR1 KGHSH and CDR2 LQKENI. This CDR3 spans 15 amino acids. Trimming took 3 bases from V and 7 from J, leaving 18 bases between them. CDR3 amino acids: CASSPSASPGGTQYF. The CDR3 region has the DNA TGTGCCAGCTCACCGTCGGCGAGTCCCGGAGGGACCCAGTACTTC.

This clone is a singleton in its sample. The chain is built from TRBV15 and TRBJ1-1; D is perhaps TRBD1 (6 bases). This CDR3 contains 15 residues. V lost 5 bases and J lost 12, with 25 bases in between. Germline V gene lookup returns CDR1 LNHNV and CDR2 YYDKDF (reference sequence). CDR3 loop: CATSLERGTVPPPFF. CDR3 coding DNA: TGTGCCACCAGCTTAGAGAGGGGGACGGTTCCCCCCCCTTTCTTT.